A selection of T cell receptor beta chains follows, all from one sample in a study of pediatric ulcerative colitis. Sequencing used immunoSEQ multiplex PCR; TCRdb keeps in-frame clones, though not all of them. This sample has roughly 38,000 clones, with approximately 87% found just once. Sequenced input: blood. The origin of the receptors is a girl aged 10 to 17 with moderate ulcerative colitis. CDR3s include the opening cysteine and the closing phenylalanine or tryptophan. A D gene is named only where the DNA matches it firmly. Not every row has a clone size; where given, it reads once, few, many or a size class.

CDR3aa	CDR3nt	v_gene	j_gene	d_gene	abundance
CASSDRKGSYEQYF	TGTGCCAGCAGCGATAGAAAGGGCTCCTACGAGCAGTACTTC	TRBV28	TRBJ2-7	NA	NA
CASSIRGNTEAFF	TGTGCCAGTAGTATAAGGGGGAACACTGAAGCTTTCTTT	TRBV19	TRBJ1-1	NA	few
CATSGRTGGSLSEAFF	TGTGCCACCAGCGGACGGACAGGGGGCTCTTTGTCTGAAGCTTTCTTT	TRBV15	TRBJ1-1	TRBD1	NA
CASSLNQGLYEKLFF	TGTGCCAGCAGTTTAAATCAGGGATTATATGAAAAACTGTTTTTT	TRBV28	TRBJ1-4	NA	NA
CASAFRGATNEKLFF	TGTGCCAGCGCGTTCCGGGGGGCAACTAATGAAAAACTGTTTTTT	TRBV6-5	TRBJ1-4	NA	NA
CASSYREGQPQHF	TGTGCCAGCAGCTACAGGGAAGGGCAGCCCCAGCATTTT	TRBV6-5	TRBJ1-5	NA	NA
CASSLEGQGAKNIQYF	TGTGCCAGCAGCCTTGAGGGTCAGGGAGCCAAAAACATTCAGTACTTC	TRBV5-4	TRBJ2-4	NA	NA
CASSLAPSGAPTLHF	TGTGCCAGCAGTTTAGCCCCCTCAGGGGCGCCCACCCTCCACTTT	TRBV28	TRBJ1-6	NA	NA
CASSLLLGGNTEAFF	TGTGCCAGCAGCTTGTTACTGGGAGGGAACACTGAAGCTTTCTTT	TRBV5-5	TRBJ1-1	NA	NA
CASSLGLAAYEQYF	TGTGCCAGCAGCTTAGGTCTAGCGGCCTACGAGCAGTACTTC	TRBV11-2	TRBJ2-7	TRBD2	NA
CASSLVEGAEAFF	TGTGCCAGCAGCTTAGTCGAGGGGGCTGAAGCTTTCTTT	TRBV7-9	TRBJ1-1	NA	NA
CASSLSDSGLLTDTQYF	TGTGCCAGCAGTCTATCCGATAGCGGTCTTCTCACAGATACGCAGTATTTT	TRBV7-9	TRBJ2-3	NA	NA
CASSFLYEGYEQYF	TGCGCCAGCAGCTTCTTATACGAGGGTTACGAGCAGTACTTC	TRBV5-1	TRBJ2-7	NA	NA
CASSSGLAGSTDTQYF	TGCGCCAGCAGCTCGGGACTAGCGGGGAGCACAGATACGCAGTATTTT	TRBV5-1	TRBJ2-3	TRBD2	NA
CASSLGGSGGYEQYF	TGTGCCAGCAGTTTAGGGGGTAGCGGGGGCTACGAGCAGTACTTC	TRBV28	TRBJ2-7	TRBD2	NA
CASSLSQGKGYGYTF	TGTGCCAGCAGTTTATCCCAGGGAAAAGGCTATGGCTACACCTTC	TRBV28	TRBJ1-2	NA	NA
CAWSPDRGSQPQHF	TGTGCCTGGAGCCCGGACAGGGGATCTCAGCCCCAGCATTTT	TRBV30	TRBJ1-5	TRBD1	few
CASSQFRNIVNEKLFF	TGCGCCAGCAGCCAATTTAGGAACATAGTGAATGAAAAACTGTTTTTT	TRBV4-3	TRBJ1-4	NA	NA
CASSYKGQLYGYTF	TGTGCCAGCAGTTACAAGGGACAGCTTTATGGCTACACCTTC	TRBV6-5	TRBJ1-2	TRBD1	few